The clone carrying this T cell receptor (beta chain) was picked up a small number of times. Its antigen is as yet unknown. The donors were in the 120-subject validation cohort; that cohort was separate from the approximately 670-subject first cohort. This sample is drawn from a study of cytomegalovirus exposure and HLA in healthy donors. As for the study in general: The 90 to 150 validation repertoires were produced on the same platform as the 500 to 800 repertoires of the first cohort. This was reported in a later analysis. Study results and limitations: The study put 150 to 200 TCR beta chains on its list as cytomegalovirus-associated. According to a subsequent analysis, TCR clusters identified in the first cohort showed a tendency to co-occur across the roughly 110 validation repertoires.

Data came from immunoSEQ multiplex PCR; TCRdb stores just in-frame clones and leaves some out. In the table there are more than 90,000 clones, more than 70% of which are singletons. The clonotype comes from a young man in good health and CMV-seronegative. Sequencing used PBMCs.

CDR3 DNA: TGTGCCAGCAGCTTCGCCCGGGACTACGAGCAGTACTTC. Residues: CASSFARDYEQYF. V is TRBV11-3 and J is TRBJ2-7, with D perhaps TRBD2 (5 bases). CDR1 is SGHNT, CDR2 YENEEA, per germline. Trimming shortened V by 3 bases and J by 3 bases, and 9 bases separated the two germline ends. The length of the CDR3 is 13 residues.